This T cell receptor (beta chain) was sequenced during a study of blood T cells in healthy people across ages. Findings of the study overall: Aged donors had fewer naive CD4+ cells and lower diversity than long-lived donors. PBMCs were not sorted, which prevented a conclusive comparison of naive versus antigen-experienced cells.

For this clonotype: Its antigen remains unknown.

This CDR3 region has 15 residues. Germline CDR1 SGHTA, CDR2 FQGNSA. Deletions cut 1 base from V and 6 bases from J, with 13 bases between. Per sample, a minimum of 6 million PBMCs were isolated. A sample-barcoded 5' primer and a J-beta primer mix were used in a second PCR of roughly 7 to 11 cycles. Each cDNA molecule was tagged by a template-switch adaptor with 12 random nucleotides. One entry per CDR3 protein, called by TCRdb with MiXCR from the 5' RACE reads. The data contain roughly 680,000 distinct CDR3 sequences, approximately 50% of them singletons. The clonotype originates from a woman aged 55-69 years in good health. The V and J genes are TRBV7-2 and TRBJ2-1; no clear D gene. The sample was blood. Written as DNA, the CDR3 is TGTGCCAGCAGCTTAGATCACCTCTCACTCAATGAGCAGTTCTTC. Translated: CASSLDHLSLNEQFF.